Presented here are 6 T cell receptor beta chains from one specimen sequenced in a study of lymphopenia after photon versus proton radiotherapy. The repertoire was sequenced with immunoSEQ multiplex PCR; TCRdb's copy has only in-frame clones and lacks some. The repertoire holds approximately 20,000 clones, with about nine tenths as singletons. Sequences were derived from peripheral blood, sampled from a patient treated with proton-based radiotherapy. The source of these receptors is a man between 65 and 85 years old with pancreatic cancer.

The CDR3: CASSLRGQQETQYF. The CDR3 DNA is TGTGCCAGCAGCTTACGCGGACAACAAGAGACCCAGTACTTC. The chain combines TRBV13 with TRBJ2-5; D may be TRBD1 (5 bases). The CDR3 spans 14 residues. V was cut by 2 bases and J by 2 bases, with 9 bases left in between. In germline, CDR1 is PRHDT, CDR2 FYEKMQ (reference sequence).

This chain links TRBV19 with TRBJ2-3; D is unresolved. CDR1 is LNHDA and CDR2 is SQIVND in the germline V gene (reference sequence). V shed 5 bases and J shed 2 bases, with 8 bases lying between them. This CDR3 spans 13 amino acids. The chain's CDR3 is CASSGGDTDTQYF. CDR3 nucleotides: TGTGCCAGTAGTGGTGGTGACACAGATACGCAGTATTTT.

This clone was recorded once. The chain has TRBV7-8 and TRBJ2-2; TRBD1 aligns across 7 bases. Germline CDR1 and CDR2: SGHVS and FQNEAQ. Trimming removed 6 bases from V and 6 bases from J; junction bases left unmatched: 19. The CDR3 loop spans 18 amino acids. The CDR3 DNA reads as TGTGCCAGCAGTCGATCATCCCCTTCTAGGGGGCTCGCCGGGGAGCTGTTTTTT. Amino acids: CASSRSSPSRGLAGELFF.

The chain combines TRBV11-2 with TRBJ1-2, with D hard to call. Germline V gene sequence: CDR1 SGHAT, CDR2 FQNNGV. This CDR3 contains 14 residues. The germline V and J ends were trimmed by 5 bases and 1 base, with 11 bases remaining between them. The DNA of the CDR3 is TGTGCCAGCAGCCCGGCAACGCTTAACTATGGCTACACCTTC. Encoded protein: CASSPATLNYGYTF.

The chain employs TRBV19 and TRBJ1-5; D might be TRBD1 (5 bases). The CDR3 is made up of 17 amino acids. Trimming took 5 bases from V and 3 from J, leaving 20 bases between them. Germline V gene data show CDR1 as LNHDA and CDR2 as SQIVND (reference sequence). The DNA for the CDR3 is TGTGCCAGTAGTCCTTCCTCCAGGGTCCCCCACAATCAGCCCCAGCATTTT. Translation gives CASSPSSRVPHNQPQHF.

The chain uses TRBV5-5 and TRBJ2-3; 7 bases are shared with TRBD1. Germline V CDR1 and CDR2: SGHKS, YYEKEE (reference sequence). V shed 4 bases, J shed 4 bases, and the junction held 6 bases outside the gene matches. The CDR3 is made up of 14 amino acids. CDR3 sequence reads: CASSIDRAPDTQYF. Here the CDR3 DNA reads TGTGCCAGCAGCATCGACAGGGCCCCAGATACGCAGTATTTT.